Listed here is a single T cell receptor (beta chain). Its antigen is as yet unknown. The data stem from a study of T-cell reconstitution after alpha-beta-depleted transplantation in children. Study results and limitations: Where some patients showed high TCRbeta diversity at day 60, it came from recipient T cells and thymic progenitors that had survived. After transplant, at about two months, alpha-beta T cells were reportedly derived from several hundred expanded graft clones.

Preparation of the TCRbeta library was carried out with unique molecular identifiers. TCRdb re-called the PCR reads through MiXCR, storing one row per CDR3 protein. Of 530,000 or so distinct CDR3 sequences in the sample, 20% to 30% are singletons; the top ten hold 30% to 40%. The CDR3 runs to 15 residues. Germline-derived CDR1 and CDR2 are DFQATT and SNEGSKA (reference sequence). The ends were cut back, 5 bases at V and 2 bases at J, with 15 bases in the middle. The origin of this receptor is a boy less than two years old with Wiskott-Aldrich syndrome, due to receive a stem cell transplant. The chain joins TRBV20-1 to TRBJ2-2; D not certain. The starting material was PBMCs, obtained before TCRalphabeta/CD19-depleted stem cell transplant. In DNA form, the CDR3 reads TGCAGTGCTTTCCCGTCCAGGAAAAACACCGGGGAGCTGTTTTTT. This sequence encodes CSAFPSRKNTGELFF.